What follows describes a single TCR beta chain. This clonotype came up many times. What antigen it recognizes has not been identified. No much larger clonotype is one base removed from it; base qualities were not supplied. The CDR3 sequence holds 15 residues, the cysteine and phenylalanine included. Here the CDR3 DNA is all that survives: 45 bases in frame from base 1. V lost 5 bases and J lost 8 bases; the stretch between them is 18 bases long. The germline V gene supplies CDR1 SGHTA and CDR2 FQGTGA. Library method: PCR. The instrument was an Illumina HiSeq 2500. TCR libraries were prepared with molecular barcoding, using unique molecular identifiers to normalize TCRbeta repertoire quantification. Starting from the raw public reads, TCRdb applied fastp trimming at Q25, assembled clones with MiXCR and retained in-frame beta chains. Entries that share a CDR3 protein sequence are merged under the most common genes and DNA. Within this sample are roughly 250,000 distinct CDR3 sequences, with around 8% of them counted one time only. The ten largest clones capture 5% to 7% of the sample.

What the treatment or condition label conveys for this sample: allogeneic hematopoietic cell transplantation with graft depleted of TCRalphabeta T cells and CD19 B cells. The children who served as transplant recipients had been given grafts of TCRalphabeta/CD19-depleted allogeneic hematopoietic cells. The entry originates in a study of T-cell reconstitution after alpha-beta-depleted transplantation in children listed by TCRdb under 2016. Concerning the study at large: T-cell immune reconstitution after TCRalphabeta/CD19-depleted allogeneic hematopoietic cell transplantation in children was quantitatively tracked in the study by means of TCR repertoire profiling. General conclusions and limits of the study: About two months after transplant, the apparently early recovery of alphabetaT-cell counts reportedly depended on just several hundred clones that had expanded rapidly and came from non-depleted graft cells. Over the following months the frequencies of hyperexpanded clones went down, and after one year T-cell counts and TCRbeta diversity were mostly credited to newly produced T cells. In some patients, the high TCRbeta diversity seen at day 60 was put down to recipient T cells and intrathymic progenitors that had survived conditioning.

This TCR was sampled from a male patient aged 10 to 17 who had a stem cell transplant for acute lymphoblastic leukemia, so the T cells may come from the graft donor. The receptor chain draws on TRBV7-3 and TRBJ2-2; the D segment is perhaps TRBD1 or TRBD2, each sharing 7 matched bases. Specimen: PBMCs, mostly from graft donor cells, collected 180 days after TCRalphabeta/CD19-depleted stem cell transplant. The nucleotides are TGTGCCAGCAGCCCAGGGGGGGCGGCTGGAGGGGAGCTGTTTTTT. This is translated as CASSPGGAAGGELFF.